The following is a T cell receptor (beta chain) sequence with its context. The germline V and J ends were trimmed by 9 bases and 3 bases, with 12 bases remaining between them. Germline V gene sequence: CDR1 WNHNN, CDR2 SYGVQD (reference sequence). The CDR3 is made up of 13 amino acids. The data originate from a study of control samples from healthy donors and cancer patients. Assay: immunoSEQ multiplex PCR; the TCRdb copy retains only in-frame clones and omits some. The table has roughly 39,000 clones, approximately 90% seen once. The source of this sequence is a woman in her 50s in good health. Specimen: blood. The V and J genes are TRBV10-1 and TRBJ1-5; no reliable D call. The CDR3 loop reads CARTGGYNQPQHF. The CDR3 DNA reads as TGCGCCAGGACTGGCGGGTACAATCAGCCCCAGCATTTT.